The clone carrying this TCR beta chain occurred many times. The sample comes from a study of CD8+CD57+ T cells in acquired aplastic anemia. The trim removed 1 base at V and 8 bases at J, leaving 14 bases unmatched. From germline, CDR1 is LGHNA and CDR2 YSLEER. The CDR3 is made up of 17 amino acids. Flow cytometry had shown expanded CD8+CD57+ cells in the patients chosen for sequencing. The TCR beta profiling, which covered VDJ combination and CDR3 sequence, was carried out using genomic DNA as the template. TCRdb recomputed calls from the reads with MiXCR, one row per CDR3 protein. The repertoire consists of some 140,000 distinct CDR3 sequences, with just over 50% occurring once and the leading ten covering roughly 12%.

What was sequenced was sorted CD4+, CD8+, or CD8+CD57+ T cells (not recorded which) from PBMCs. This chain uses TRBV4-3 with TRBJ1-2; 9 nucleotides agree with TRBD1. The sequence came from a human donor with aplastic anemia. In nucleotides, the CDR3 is TGCGCCAGCAGCCAAGGGGGGCCGGGACAGGGCGATGCAGGCTACACCTTC. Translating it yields CASSQGGPGQGDAGYTF.